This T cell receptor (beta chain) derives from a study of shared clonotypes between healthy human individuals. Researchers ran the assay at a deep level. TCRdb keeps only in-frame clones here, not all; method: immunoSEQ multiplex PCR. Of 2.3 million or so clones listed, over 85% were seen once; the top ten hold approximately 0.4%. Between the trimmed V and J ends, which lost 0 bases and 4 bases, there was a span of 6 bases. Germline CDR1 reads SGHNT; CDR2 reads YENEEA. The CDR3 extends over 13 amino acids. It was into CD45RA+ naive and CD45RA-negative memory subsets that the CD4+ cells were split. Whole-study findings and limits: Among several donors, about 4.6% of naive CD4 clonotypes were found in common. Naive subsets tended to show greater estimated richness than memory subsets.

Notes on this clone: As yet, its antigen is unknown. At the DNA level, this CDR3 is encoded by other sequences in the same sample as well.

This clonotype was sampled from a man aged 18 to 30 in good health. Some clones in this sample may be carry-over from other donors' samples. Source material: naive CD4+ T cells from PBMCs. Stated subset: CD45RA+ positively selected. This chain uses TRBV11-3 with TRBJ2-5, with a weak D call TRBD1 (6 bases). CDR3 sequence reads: CASSLDRGETQYF. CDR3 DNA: TGTGCCAGCAGCTTAGACAGGGGAGAGACCCAGTACTTC.